Reported below is one T cell receptor beta chain. What it recognizes is unknown. Mismatch with germline at one junction end may stem from a read error. Primers included in the PCR were 60 Vbeta and 13 Jbeta primers. The table came from immunoSEQ multiplex PCR; TCRdb's copy has only in-frame clones and leaves some out. The repertoire holds fewer than 350,000 clones, with 70% to 90% as singletons. Germline assignment: CDR1 SEHNR and CDR2 FQNEAQ (reference sequence). The CDR3 is 16 residues long. This sample is drawn from a study of cytomegalovirus exposure and HLA in healthy donors. Study summary: For the approximately 390 genotyped donors, more than 65% fell within the Caucasian-associated ancestry cluster.

Findings of the study overall: Highly shared sequence variants in one cluster were likely a sequencing artifact. In a later analysis, an Asian-associated ancestry cluster reportedly showed fewer N-insertions than the approximately 610-donor mean. The study listed under 200 cytomegalovirus-associated TCR beta chains.

The gene calls are TRBV7-9 and TRBJ1-3; no definite D call. Material for sequencing was PBMCs. This receptor was identified in a woman under 30 in good health and CMV-seronegative. CDR3 protein: CSSSLGGLFSGNTIYF. CDR3 DNA sequence: TGTTCCAGCAGCTTAGGAGGATTATTCTCTGGAAACACCATATATTTT. Filled out from reference TRBV7-9 and TRBJ1-3, the complete variable domain reads DTGVSQNPRHKITKRGQNVTFRCDPISEHNRLYWYRQTLGQGPEFLTYFQNEAQLEKSRLLSDRFSAERPKGSFSTLEIQRTEQGDSAMYLCSSSLGGLFSGNTIYFGEGSWLTVV.